The 9 T cell receptor beta chains in this list originate from one sample, sequenced in a study of OX40 agonist ivuxolimab in advanced cancers. Clones were read by immunoSEQ multiplex PCR, and TCRdb kept only the in-frame ones, dropping some. This table holds under 85,000 clones, approximately 86% found once. The sample in question was CD4+ or CD8+ T cells sorted from blood, obtained in a trial of the OX40 agonist ivuxolimab. These receptors originate from an adult with an advanced solid tumor such as melanoma, head and neck, liver or kidney cancer.

The gene calls are TRBV25-1 and TRBJ1-4; D gene ambiguous. Trimming removed 2 bases at V and 12 bases at J, with 13 bases between. Germline CDR1 reads MGHDK; CDR2 reads SYGVNS. This CDR3 is 13 amino acids long. CDR3 coding DNA: TGTGCCAGCAGTGAAATTCGTGGTGCGGAACTGTTTTTT. Its translation is CASSEIRGAELFF.

The chain is built from TRBV27 and TRBJ1-1, with D possibly TRBD1 on 6 matching bases. V was shortened by 5 bases and J by 5 bases, with 15 bases between the two germline ends. CDR1 is MNHEY and CDR2 is SMNVEV in the germline V gene (reference sequence). This CDR3 has 14 amino acids. CDR3 in amino acids: CASSHDRIKTEAFF. The CDR3 DNA follows: TGTGCCAGCAGTCATGACAGGATAAAAACTGAAGCTTTCTTT.

The J gene is TRBJ1-6, the V gene TRBV7-2, with no clear D. The ends were cut back, 1 base at V and 10 bases at J, with 8 bases in the middle. This CDR3 has 13 residues. CDR1 and CDR2 from the germline V gene are SGHTA and FQGNSA. The CDR3 DNA is TGTGCCAGCAGCTTAGATCAGACCTCACCCCTCCACTTT. It is translated as CASSLDQTSPLHF.

CDR3 coding DNA: TGTGCCAGCAGACCTATATTTCAGGGCTATGGCTACACCTTC. It encodes CASRPIFQGYGYTF. The chain recombines TRBV9 with TRBJ1-2, with D possibly being TRBD1 (5 bases). The CDR3 spans 14 residues. Germline V lookup: CDR1 SGDLS, CDR2 YYNGEE. Between the trimmed V and J ends, which lost 5 bases and 4 bases, there was a span of 15 bases.

This chain links TRBV9 with TRBJ2-7; a possible D gene is TRBD1 (6 bases). CDR3 length: 14 amino acids. Germline V gene sequence: CDR1 SGDLS, CDR2 YYNGEE. With 3 bases removed from V and 0 bases from J, the gap between germline ends came to 10 bases. CDR3 coding DNA: TGTGCCAGCAGCGCCACAGGGAGCTCCTACGAGCAGTACTTC. This codes for CASSATGSSYEQYF.

The chain has TRBV6-1 and TRBJ1-1; D is unresolved. There are 15 residues in the CDR3. In germline, CDR1 is MNHNS, CDR2 SASEGT. Deletions cut 5 bases from V and 7 bases from J, with 20 bases between. The CDR3 protein is CASSPKSAQWDEAFF. The CDR3 DNA sequence: TGTGCCAGCAGTCCCAAGTCCGCTCAATGGGATGAAGCTTTCTTT.

The chain combines TRBV7-3 with TRBJ2-3; D is tentatively TRBD1 or TRBD2 (5 bases each). V was pared by 5 bases and J by 0 bases, with 9 bases between. Germline loops: CDR1 SGHTA, CDR2 FQGTGA. CDR3 size: 14 residues. Here the CDR3 DNA reads TGTGCCAGCAGCCAGGGAGTCAGCACAGATACGCAGTATTTT. This translates into CASSQGVSTDTQYF.

The V gene is TRBV27, the J gene TRBJ2-7; 8 bases align to TRBD1. Germline lookup yields CDR1 MNHEY and CDR2 SMNVEV (reference sequence). This CDR3 has 15 residues. The trim removed 5 bases at V and 3 bases at J, leaving 9 bases unmatched. The CDR3, as DNA: TGTGCCAGCAGTCTAGTCTTAGGACAGGGCTACGAGCAGTACTTC. Protein sequence: CASSLVLGQGYEQYF.

Notes on this clone: Other DNA sequences in the sample encode the same CDR3. V gene TRBV7-2 combines with J gene TRBJ2-7; weak D call: TRBD1 (5 bases). Between the trimmed V and J ends, which lost 4 bases and 4 bases, there was a span of 14 bases. Germline CDR1 is SGHTA and CDR2 is FQGNSA. CDR3 size: 14 residues. The CDR3: CASSSRQGSYEQYF. DNA of the CDR3: TGTGCCAGCAGCTCACGTCAGGGTTCATACGAGCAGTACTTC. Filled out from reference TRBV7-2 and TRBJ2-7, the complete variable domain reads GAGVSQSPSNKVTEKGKDVELRCDPISGHTALYWYRQSLGQGLEFLIYFQGNSAPDKSGLPSDRFSAERTGGSVSTLTIQRTQQEDSAVYLCASSSRQGSYEQYFGPGTRLTVT.